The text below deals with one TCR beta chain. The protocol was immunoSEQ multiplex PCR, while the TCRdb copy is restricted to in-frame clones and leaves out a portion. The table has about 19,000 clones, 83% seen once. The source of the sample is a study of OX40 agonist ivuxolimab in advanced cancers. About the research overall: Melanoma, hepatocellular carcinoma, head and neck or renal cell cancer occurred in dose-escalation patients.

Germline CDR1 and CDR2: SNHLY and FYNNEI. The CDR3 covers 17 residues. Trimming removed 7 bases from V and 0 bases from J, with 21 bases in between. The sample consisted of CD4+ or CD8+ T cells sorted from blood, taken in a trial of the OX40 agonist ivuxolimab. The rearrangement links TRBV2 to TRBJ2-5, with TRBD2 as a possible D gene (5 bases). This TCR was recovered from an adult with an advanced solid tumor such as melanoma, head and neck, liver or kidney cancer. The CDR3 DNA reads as TGTGCCAGCACCCCGTCCGTGGGGAGCTACTACCAAGAGACCCAGTACTTC. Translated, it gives CASTPSVGSYYQETQYF.